This TCR beta chain appears in the sequencing data of a study of OX40 agonist ivuxolimab in advanced cancers. Study information: Prior anti-PD-1, anti-PD-L1 or anti-CTLA-4 therapy was allowed; 35% to 40% had some. Of the patients, three showed partial responses, one with hepatocellular carcinoma and two with cutaneous melanoma. Findings and limits, study-wide: The study found that CD8+ T cells averaged more expanded clones than CD4+.

The CDR3 is 16 residues long. V lost 5 bases, J lost 7 bases, and 12 bases stayed unmatched. CDR1 is MNHNY, CDR2 SVGAGI, per germline (reference sequence). Measured with immunoSEQ multiplex PCR; TCRdb has only the in-frame clones, and not every one. The sample contains around 80,000 clones, roughly 90% of which appear only once. On this clone: The target antigen is unknown.

V is TRBV6-6 and J is TRBJ1-4; 8 bases align to TRBD1. The specimen comprised CD4+ or CD8+ T cells sorted from blood, sampled in a trial of the OX40 agonist ivuxolimab. The source of this sequence is an adult with an advanced solid tumor such as melanoma, head and neck, liver or kidney cancer. The CDR3 here is CASSQGASPAAEKLFF. The CDR3 coding sequence is TGTGCCAGCAGTCAGGGGGCCTCCCCGGCGGCTGAAAAACTGTTTTTT.